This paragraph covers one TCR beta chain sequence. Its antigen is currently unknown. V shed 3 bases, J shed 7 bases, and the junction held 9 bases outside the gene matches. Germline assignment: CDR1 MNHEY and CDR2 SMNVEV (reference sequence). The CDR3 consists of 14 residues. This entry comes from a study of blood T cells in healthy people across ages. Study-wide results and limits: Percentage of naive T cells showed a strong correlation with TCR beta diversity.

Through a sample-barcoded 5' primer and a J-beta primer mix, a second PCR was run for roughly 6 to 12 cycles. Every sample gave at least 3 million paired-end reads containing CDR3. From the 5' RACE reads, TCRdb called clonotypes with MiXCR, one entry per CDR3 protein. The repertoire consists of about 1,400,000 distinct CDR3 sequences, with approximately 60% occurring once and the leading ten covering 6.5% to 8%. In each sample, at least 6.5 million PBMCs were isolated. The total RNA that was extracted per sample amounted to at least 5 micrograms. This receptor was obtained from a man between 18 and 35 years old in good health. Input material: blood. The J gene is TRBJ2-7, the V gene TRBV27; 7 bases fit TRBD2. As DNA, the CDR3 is TGTGCCAGCAGTTTTCGGGGAGGGCCTGGTGAGCAGTACTTC. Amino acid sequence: CASSFRGGPGEQYF.